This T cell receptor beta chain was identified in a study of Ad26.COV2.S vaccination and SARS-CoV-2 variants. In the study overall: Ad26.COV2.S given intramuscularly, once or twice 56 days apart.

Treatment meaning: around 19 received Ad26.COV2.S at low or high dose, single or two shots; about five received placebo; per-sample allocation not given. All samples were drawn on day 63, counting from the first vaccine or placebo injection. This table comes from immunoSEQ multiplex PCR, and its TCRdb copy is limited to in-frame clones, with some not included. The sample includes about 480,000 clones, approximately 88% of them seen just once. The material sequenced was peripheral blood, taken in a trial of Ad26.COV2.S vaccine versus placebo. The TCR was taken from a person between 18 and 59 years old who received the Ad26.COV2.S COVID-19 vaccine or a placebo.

The CDR3 reads CASSAWPSNTDTQYF. As DNA, the CDR3 is TGTGCCAGCAGCGCTTGGCCGTCCAACACAGATACGCAGTATTTT. V is TRBV7-9 and J is TRBJ2-3, with D unclear. CDR1 and CDR2 (germline): SEHNR, FQNEAQ (reference sequence). V lost 5 bases to trimming and J lost 2 bases, with 14 bases between them. This CDR3 region has 15 residues.